This entry lists 25 T cell receptor beta chains sequenced from one sample in a study of cytomegalovirus exposure and HLA in healthy donors (dated by TCRdb to 2017 to 2019). The library came from the immunoSEQ multiplex PCR assay. For the multiplex PCR, a mixture combining 60 forward primers for TCR Vbeta segments and 13 reverse primers for TCR Jbeta segments was used. The clones in this table, taken by TCRdb from immuneACCESS, are in-frame only. Not every clone is retained; where verified, under half of the shortfall comes from an unresolved V gene, and the cause of the rest is unknown. The sample table lists some 190,000 clones, around 80% of them with a count of one. The top ten clonotypes cover about 1.4% of the sample. The sample taken for sequencing was PBMCs. Receptors were obtained from a girl aged 5 to 17 in good health and CMV-seropositive.

In nucleotides, the CDR3 is TGCGCCAGCAGCTCGGGGACAGGGAACACCATATATTTT. It encodes CASSSGTGNTIYF. The chain recombines TRBV5-1 with TRBJ1-3, with 9 bases identical to TRBD1. The ends lost 3 bases at V and 7 bases at J; junction bases unmatched: 2. The length of the CDR3 is 13 residues. Germline V gene sequence: CDR1 SGHRS, CDR2 YFSETQ.

The chain joins TRBV27 to TRBJ2-7, with D possibly matching TRBD1 (6 bases). The CDR3 length is 13 residues. V gave up 7 bases and J gave up 7 bases, with 17 bases separating them. The germline gives CDR1 MNHEY, CDR2 SMNVEV (reference sequence). CDR3 bases: TGTGCCAGCAAAAAGGGGGTAAATGGGGAGCAGTACTTC. Translated, it gives CASKKGVNGEQYF.

This clone was observed a single time. The chain combines TRBV5-1 with TRBJ2-3; TRBD1 might be the D (8 bases). The V end lost 4 bases, the J end lost 4 bases, and 13 bases lay between the germline ends. The CDR3 contains 14 residues. Germline values: CDR1 SGHRS, CDR2 YFSETQ. The CDR3 sequence: CASSTGGGSDTQYF. The CDR3 DNA follows: TGCGCCAGCAGCACAGGGGGAGGGTCAGATACGCAGTATTTT.

This chain links TRBV18 with TRBJ2-1; D gene uncertain. V dropped 2 bases and J dropped 0 bases, with 20 bases sitting between them. The V gene's germline CDR1 is KGHSH and CDR2 LQKENI. The CDR3 consists of 19 residues. The CDR3 region is CASSPSPPAPLSSYNEQFF. In DNA form, the CDR3 reads TGTGCCAGCTCACCATCTCCACCCGCCCCGCTGAGCTCCTACAATGAGCAGTTCTTC.

The rearrangement joins TRBV6-5 to TRBJ2-5; 8 bases match TRBD1. This CDR3 comprises 15 residues. CDR1 is MNHEY and CDR2 is SVGAGI in the germline V gene. V lost 2 bases and J lost 4; bases outside the gene matches: 6. This chain's CDR3 is CASSYGGQGAETQYF. CDR3 DNA sequence: TGTGCCAGCAGTTACGGAGGACAGGGCGCAGAGACCCAGTACTTC.

The chain recombines TRBV4-3 with TRBJ2-2, with 9 bases aligning to TRBD1. In germline, CDR1 is LGHNA, CDR2 YSLEER. V shed 3 bases and J 7 bases; nucleotides not matched to a gene: 12. The CDR3 extends over 17 amino acids. This CDR3 reads CASSHPLVQGADGELFF. In DNA form, the CDR3 reads TGCGCCAGCAGCCATCCTCTGGTACAGGGGGCGGACGGGGAGCTGTTTTTT.

The table lists this clone with a few counts. The V and J genes are TRBV19 and TRBJ2-7, with 8 bases matching TRBD1. Losses at the gene ends were 7 bases for V and 0 bases for J; bases not matched to a gene: 5. CDR3 length: 14 residues. CDR1 and CDR2 (germline): LNHDA, SQIVND (reference sequence). The CDR3 protein is CASKEQGVSYEQYF. The CDR3 DNA reads as TGTGCCAGTAAAGAACAGGGGGTCTCCTACGAGCAGTACTTC.

This clone was counted between two and nine times. This chain connects TRBV9 to TRBJ1-5; TRBD1 is a possible D gene (6 bases). Per the germline V gene, CDR1 is SGDLS and CDR2 is YYNGEE. Between the trimmed V and J ends, which lost 4 bases and 3 bases, there was a span of 11 bases. CDR3 size: 14 residues. The CDR3 coding sequence is TGTGCCAGCAGCCCGGACAGTTACAATCAGCCCCAGCATTTT. Translating gives CASSPDSYNQPQHF. The full variable domain, with the rest looked up from reference TRBV9 and TRBJ1-5, is DSGVTQTPKHLITATGQRVTLRCSPRSGDLSVYWYQQSLDQGLQFLIQYYNGEERAKGNILERFSAQQFPDLHSELNLSSLELGDSALYFCASSPDSYNQPQHFGDGTRLSIL.

CDR3: CASSLGTATDWGTEAFF. The CDR3 nucleotides read TGTGCCAGCAGCTTAGGGACAGCCACCGATTGGGGCACTGAAGCTTTCTTT. The chain employs TRBV13 and TRBJ1-1; tentatively, D is TRBD1 (5 bases). V lost 0 bases and J lost 4, with 18 bases in between. The CDR3 has 17 amino acids. Germline V gene sequence: CDR1 PRHDT, CDR2 FYEKMQ (reference sequence).

This clone came up once. The chain links TRBV18 to TRBJ2-7; possibly TRBD1 for D (6 bases). Germline V gene lookup returns CDR1 KGHSH and CDR2 LQKENI. The length of the CDR3 is 14 residues. Trimming removed 2 bases at V and 7 bases at J, with 15 bases between. In DNA form, the CDR3 reads TGTGCCAGCTCACCAGACAACAGGGTGGAAGAGCAGTACTTC. It codes for CASSPDNRVEEQYF.

This clone was counted between two and nine times. The V call is TRBV13, the J call TRBJ1-1; D might be TRBD1 (5 bases). Trimming removed 1 base at V and 1 base at J, with 13 bases between. This CDR3 contains 16 residues. Germline V gene lookup returns CDR1 PRHDT and CDR2 FYEKMQ (reference sequence). DNA for the CDR3: TGTGCCAGCAGCTTAGTTTTGGGGCCGGGGAACACTGAAGCTTTCTTT. It encodes CASSLVLGPGNTEAFF.

This chain uses TRBV6-5 with TRBJ1-1; D is ambiguous. V dropped 6 bases and J dropped 2 bases, with 16 bases sitting between them. CDR3 length: 15 amino acids. Germline-derived CDR1 and CDR2 are MNHEY and SVGAGI. The CDR3 nucleotides read TGTGCCAGCAGCTCGGGTACAACGAGAAACACTGAAGCTTTCTTT. This encodes CASSSGTTRNTEAFF.

V usage is TRBV30 and J usage is TRBJ2-5; no definite D call. The end of the DNA is better explained by TRBJ2-7, so the J call may be wrong. CDR1 GTSNPN and CDR2 SVGIG come from the germline V gene (reference sequence). The CDR3 totals 15 residues. As DNA, the CDR3 is TGTGCCTGGAGTGTAGATTTGTCTAGCTCCTACGAGCAGTACTTC. It specifies CAWSVDLSSSYEQYF.

The chain recombines TRBV27 with TRBJ2-7; TRBD2 is a possible D gene (6 bases). V was cut by 5 bases and J by 1 base, with 15 bases left in between. The V gene's germline CDR1 is MNHEY and CDR2 SMNVEV (reference sequence). The length of the CDR3 is 15 residues. The CDR3: CASSPRAGGSYEQYF. The CDR3 nucleotides read TGTGCCAGCAGTCCCAGGGCCGGAGGGTCCTACGAGCAGTACTTC.

This chain connects TRBV30 to TRBJ2-3; 9 bases align to TRBD2. In germline, CDR1 is GTSNPN, CDR2 SVGIG (reference sequence). J lost 2 bases, V lost 2 bases, and 2 bases had no gene match. This CDR3 has 14 amino acids. CDR3 coding DNA: TGTGCCTGGAGTAGACTAGCGGACACAGATACGCAGTATTTT. Its protein product is CAWSRLADTDTQYF.

The J gene is TRBJ2-2, the V gene TRBV19; TRBD1 matches 9 bases. Trimming removed 7 bases from V and 6 bases from J; junction bases left unmatched: 21. The CDR3 sequence is 19 residues long. Germline CDR1 and CDR2: LNHDA and SQIVND (reference sequence). The CDR3 is CASTLLGGTGSGPAGELFF. As DNA, the CDR3 is TGTGCCAGTACCCTCCTGGGAGGGACAGGGAGTGGGCCGGCCGGGGAGCTGTTTTTT.

The table lists this clone with a count of one. The CDR3 sequence: CASSPGQGNYNEQFF. CDR3 nucleotide sequence: TGTGCCAGCAGCCCCGGACAGGGGAACTACAATGAGCAGTTCTTC. V is TRBV6-5 and J is TRBJ2-1, with TRBD1 matching 9 bases. Germline V CDR1 and CDR2: MNHEY, SVGAGI. Trimming took 6 bases from V and 3 from J; bases not matched to a gene: 6. The CDR3 has 15 residues.

The rearrangement links TRBV27 to TRBJ2-2, with TRBD2 matching over 8 bases. V shed 0 bases and J 6 bases; nucleotides not matched to a gene: 3. CDR1 MNHEY and CDR2 SMNVEV come from the germline V gene (reference sequence). CDR3 length: 15 residues. DNA for the CDR3: TGTGCCAGCAGTTTATCAAGCGGGAGATCCGGGGAGCTGTTTTTT. It yields the protein CASSLSSGRSGELFF.

V is TRBV7-9 and J is TRBJ1-2; the match to TRBD1 covers 7 bases. This CDR3 comprises 15 residues. Germline CDR1 and CDR2: SEHNR and FQNEAQ (reference sequence). V lost 7 bases to trimming and J lost 6 bases; unmatched junction nucleotides: 14. CDR3 coding DNA: TGTGCCAGCACCCCAGAGGGGGCGCACGCGAATGGCTACACCTTC. As protein: CASTPEGAHANGYTF.

The V call is TRBV7-9, the J call TRBJ2-1, with D possibly matching TRBD1 (6 bases). From germline, CDR1 is SEHNR and CDR2 FQNEAQ (reference sequence). There are 14 residues in the CDR3. Trimming removed 1 base from V and 6 bases from J, with 10 bases in between. For the CDR3, the DNA is TGTGCCAGCAGCTTAGGGGTAGGGGGCAATGAGCAGTTCTTC. Translation: CASSLGVGGNEQFF. Complete variable domain (other parts from reference TRBV7-9 and TRBJ2-1): DTGVSQNPRHKITKRGQNVTFRCDPISEHNRLYWYRQTLGQGPEFLTYFQNEAQLEKSRLLSDRFSAERPKGSFSTLEIQRTEQGDSAMYLCASSLGVGGNEQFFGPGTRLTVL.

This CDR3 is CASSQTGAYGYTF. The CDR3 DNA is TGCGCCAGCAGCCAGACAGGGGCCTATGGCTACACCTTC. V and J are TRBV10-2 and TRBJ1-2; the match to TRBD1 covers 8 bases. The CDR3 is 13 amino acids. Looked up from germline, CDR1 is WSHSY and CDR2 is SAAADI. Losses at the gene ends were 6 bases for V and 4 bases for J; bases not matched to a gene: 4.

In its sample, this clone was seen once. CDR3 region: CASSQAIEGARAIYF. In DNA, the CDR3 is TGCGCCAGCAGCCAAGCTATCGAGGGGGCTCGGGCCATATATTTT. The gene calls are TRBV4-3 and TRBJ1-3; 7 bases map to TRBD1. Germline values: CDR1 LGHNA, CDR2 YSLEER. CDR3 size: 15 residues. The V and J ends lost 1 base and 11 bases, in that order; junction bases with no gene match: 11.

This sequence joins TRBV11-2 and TRBJ2-1; 9 nucleotides match TRBD2. This CDR3 comprises 16 residues. The germline CDR1 and CDR2 sequences are SGHAT and FQNNGV. The V and J ends lost 4 bases and 3 bases, in that order; junction bases with no gene match: 7. In DNA, the CDR3 is TGTGCCAGCAGCTACAATAGCGGGAGTGACTACAATGAGCAGTTCTTC. Protein sequence: CASSYNSGSDYNEQFF.

In its sample, this clone was seen once. The chain combines TRBV6-5 with TRBJ2-7, with 8 bases aligning to TRBD1. The CDR3 loop spans 14 amino acids. Trimming removed 6 bases from V and 11 bases from J; junction bases left unmatched: 15. Germline V gene lookup returns CDR1 MNHEY and CDR2 SVGAGI. The CDR3 loop is CASRPLVFPTGEYF. CDR3 nucleotides: TGTGCCAGCAGGCCCCTCGTCTTCCCGACAGGGGAGTACTTC.

The V call is TRBV5-1, the J call TRBJ2-1, with TRBD2 matching over 11 bases. The CDR3 consists of 17 residues. Germline trimming cut 4 bases from V and 4 bases from J; bases unmatched to any gene: 10. Germline V gene sequence: CDR1 SGHRS, CDR2 YFSETQ. CDR3 region: CASSTPAGTSGYNEQFF. The CDR3 bases are TGCGCCAGCAGCACACCCGCCGGGACTAGCGGTTACAATGAGCAGTTCTTC. Complete variable domain (other parts from reference TRBV5-1 and TRBJ2-1): KAGVTQTPRYLIKTRGQQVTLSCSPISGHRSVSWYQQTPGQGLQFLFEYFSETQRNKGNFPGRFSGRQFSNSRSEMNVSTLELGDSALYLCASSTPAGTSGYNEQFFGPGTRLTVL.